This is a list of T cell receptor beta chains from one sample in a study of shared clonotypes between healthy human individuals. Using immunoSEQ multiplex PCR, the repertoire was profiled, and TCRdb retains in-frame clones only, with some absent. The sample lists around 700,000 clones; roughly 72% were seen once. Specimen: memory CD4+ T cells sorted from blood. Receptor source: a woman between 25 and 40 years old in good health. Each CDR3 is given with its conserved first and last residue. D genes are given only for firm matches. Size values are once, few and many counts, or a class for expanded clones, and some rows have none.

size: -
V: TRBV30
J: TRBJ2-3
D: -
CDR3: CAWSRETLNTQYF
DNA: TGTGCCTGGAGCAGGGAAACCCTAAATACGCAGTATTTT

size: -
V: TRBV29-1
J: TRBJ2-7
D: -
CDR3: CSVELSYEQYF
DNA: TGCAGCGTTGAACTAAGCTACGAGCAGTACTTC

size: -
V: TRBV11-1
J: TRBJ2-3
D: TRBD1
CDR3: CASSFFGQGTDTQYF
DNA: TGTGCCAGCAGCTTTTTCGGACAGGGCACAGATACGCAGTATTTT

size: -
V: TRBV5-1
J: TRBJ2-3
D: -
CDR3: CASSPQWADTQYF
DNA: TGCGCCAGCAGCCCCCAATGGGCAGATACGCAGTATTTT

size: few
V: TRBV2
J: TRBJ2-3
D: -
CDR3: CASRQADTQYF
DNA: TGTGCCAGCAGACAGGCAGATACGCAGTATTTT

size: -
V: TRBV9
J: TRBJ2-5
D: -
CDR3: CASSGQMGYQETQYF
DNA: TGTGCCAGCAGCGGACAAATGGGGTACCAAGAGACCCAGTACTTC

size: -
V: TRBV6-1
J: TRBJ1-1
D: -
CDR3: CASSEMAGVGTEAFF
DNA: TGTGCCAGCAGTGAAATGGCAGGGGTGGGTACTGAAGCTTTCTTT

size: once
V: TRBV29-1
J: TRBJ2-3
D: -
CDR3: CSVEPAHTDTQYF
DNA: TGCAGCGTTGAGCCTGCTCACACAGATACGCAGTATTTT

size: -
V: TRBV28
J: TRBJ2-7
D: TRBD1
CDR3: CASYGTGDSYEQYF
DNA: TGTGCCAGTTACGGGACAGGGGACTCCTACGAGCAGTACTTC

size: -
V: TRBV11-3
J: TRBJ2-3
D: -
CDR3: CASRRTGTDTQYF
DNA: TGTGCCAGCCGGCGTACAGGGACAGATACGCAGTATTTT

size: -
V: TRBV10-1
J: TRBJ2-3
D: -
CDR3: CASSSGSTDTQYF
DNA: TGCGCCAGCAGTAGCGGGAGCACAGATACGCAGTATTTT

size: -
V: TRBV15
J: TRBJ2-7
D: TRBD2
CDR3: CATSLGLAGSGYEQYF
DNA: TGTGCCACCAGCCTTGGACTAGCGGGATCGGGCTACGAGCAGTACTTC

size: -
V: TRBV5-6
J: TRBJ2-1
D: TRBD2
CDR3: CASSFLSGRQYNEQFF
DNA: TGTGCCAGCAGCTTCCTTAGCGGGAGGCAGTACAATGAGCAGTTCTTC

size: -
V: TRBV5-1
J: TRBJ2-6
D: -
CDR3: CASRTALSGANVLTF
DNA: TGCGCCAGCAGGACCGCGCTCTCTGGGGCCAACGTCCTGACTTTC

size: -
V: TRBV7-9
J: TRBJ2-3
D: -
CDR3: CASCAGSTDTQYF
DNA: TGTGCCAGCTGTGCGGGGAGCACAGATACGCAGTATTTT

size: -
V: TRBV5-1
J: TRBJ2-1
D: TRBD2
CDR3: CASSGSSGINEQFF
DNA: TGCGCCAGCAGCGGATCTAGCGGGATCAATGAGCAGTTCTTC

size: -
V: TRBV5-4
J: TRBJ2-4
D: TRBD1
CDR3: CASSLRTGGGDIQYF
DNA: TGTGCCAGCAGCTTGCGAACAGGGGGAGGTGACATTCAGTACTTC